This TCR beta chain came from a study of a mutant IDH1 vaccine in newly diagnosed glioma. Turning to the study itself: The earlier regimen, radiotherapy, temozolomide, or both, was most often both.

Concerning this clone: Its specificity is unknown.

The assay was immunoSEQ multiplex PCR, and TCRdb's table has in-frame clones only and misses some. Altogether approximately 25,000 clones are present, over 80% being singletons, with the ten largest covering around 3.8%. This CDR3 has 15 residues. V was clipped by 1 base and J by 6 bases, with 10 bases between them. Germline V gene sequence: CDR1 SGHDN, CDR2 FVKESK. Sample time point: week 47, end of study. It was 300 ug of mutant IDH1 20-mer peptide that made up each vaccine dose, given with topical imiquimod. Sequenced here: PBMCs, sampled from a glioma patient whose treatment included an IDH1 peptide vaccine. The receptor's source is a man aged 40-55 years with glioma. Some clones in this sample may be carry-over from other donors' samples. The rearrangement joins TRBV14 to TRBJ1-6; no definite D call. The CDR3 coding sequence is TGTGCCAGCAGCCAAGTCCGGGGATCTAATTCACCCCTCCACTTT. Residues: CASSQVRGSNSPLHF.